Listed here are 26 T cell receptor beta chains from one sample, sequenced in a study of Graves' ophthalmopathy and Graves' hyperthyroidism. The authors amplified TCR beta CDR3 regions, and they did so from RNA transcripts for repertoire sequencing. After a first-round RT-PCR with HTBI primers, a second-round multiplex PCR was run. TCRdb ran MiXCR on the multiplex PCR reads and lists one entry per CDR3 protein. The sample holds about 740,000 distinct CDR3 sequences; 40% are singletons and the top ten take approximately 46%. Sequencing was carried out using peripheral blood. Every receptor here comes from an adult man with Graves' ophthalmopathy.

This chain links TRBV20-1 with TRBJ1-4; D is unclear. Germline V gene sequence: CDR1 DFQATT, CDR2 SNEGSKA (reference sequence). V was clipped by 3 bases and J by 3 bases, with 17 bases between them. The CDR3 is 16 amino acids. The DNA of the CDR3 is TGCAGTGCTAGCCTCGCGGAGTTGGGTGCTAATGAAAAACTGTTTTTT. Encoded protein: CSASLAELGANEKLFF.

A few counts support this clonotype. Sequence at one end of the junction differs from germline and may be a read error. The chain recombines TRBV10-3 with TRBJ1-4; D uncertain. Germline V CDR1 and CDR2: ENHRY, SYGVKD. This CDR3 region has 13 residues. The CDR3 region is CASSTAFFEKLFF. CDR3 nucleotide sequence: TGTGCCAGCAGTACCGCTTTTTTTGAAAAACTGTTTTTT.

CDR3: CASSDAGQGETQYF. CDR3 in DNA: TGCGCCAGCAGCGATGCCGGACAGGGGGAGACCCAGTACTTC. The chain combines TRBV5-1 with TRBJ2-5; 9 bases are shared with TRBD1. CDR1 SGHRS and CDR2 YFSETQ come from the germline V gene. The CDR3 runs 14 residues. The trim removed 4 bases at V and 5 bases at J, leaving 6 bases unmatched.

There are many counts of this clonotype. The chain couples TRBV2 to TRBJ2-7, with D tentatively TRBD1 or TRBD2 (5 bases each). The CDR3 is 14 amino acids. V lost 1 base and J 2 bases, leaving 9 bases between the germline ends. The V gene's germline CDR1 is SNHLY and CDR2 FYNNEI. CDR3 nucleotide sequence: TGTGCCAGCAGTGAAGTTGGGGGAACCTACGAGCAGTACTTC. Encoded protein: CASSEVGGTYEQYF.

CDR3 nucleotides: TGTGCCAGCAGGTACGGACAGGGGGCGTCCTACGAGCAGTACTTC. Protein product: CASRYGQGASYEQYF. J is TRBJ2-7 and V is TRBV2, with TRBD1 identical over 11 bases. Germline lookup yields CDR1 SNHLY and CDR2 FYNNEI. Losses at the gene ends were 6 bases for V and 1 base for J; bases not matched to a gene: 5. CDR3 size: 15 residues.

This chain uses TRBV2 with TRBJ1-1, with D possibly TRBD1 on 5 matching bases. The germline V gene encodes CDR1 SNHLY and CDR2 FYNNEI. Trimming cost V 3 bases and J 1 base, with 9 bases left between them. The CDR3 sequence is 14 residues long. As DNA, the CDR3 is TGTGCCAGCAGTGAGGCAGGGCGGAACACTGAAGCTTTCTTT. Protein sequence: CASSEAGRNTEAFF.

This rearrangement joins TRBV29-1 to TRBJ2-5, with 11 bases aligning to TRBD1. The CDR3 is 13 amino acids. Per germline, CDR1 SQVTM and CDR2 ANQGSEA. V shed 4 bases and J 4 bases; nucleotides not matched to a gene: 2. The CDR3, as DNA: TGCAGCGTTGGCGGACAGGGGGCAGAGACCCAGTACTTC. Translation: CSVGGQGAETQYF.

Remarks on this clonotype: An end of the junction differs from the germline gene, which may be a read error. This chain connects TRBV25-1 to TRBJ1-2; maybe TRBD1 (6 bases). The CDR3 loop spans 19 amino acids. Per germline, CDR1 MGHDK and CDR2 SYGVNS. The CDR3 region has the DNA TGTGCCGGCAGTGAATACGCCGGGGGCAGGTCCCCCGACGCCCGAGGCTACACCTTC. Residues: CAGSEYAGGRSPDARGYTF.

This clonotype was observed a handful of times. Written as DNA, the CDR3 is TGCAGTGCTAGGGGACAGGGGGAAGCCTACGAGCAGTACTTC. Amino acids: CSARGQGEAYEQYF. J is TRBJ2-7 and V is TRBV20-1, with 11 bases matching TRBD1. Trimming took 3 bases from V and 2 from J; bases not matched to a gene: 3. The CDR3 runs to 14 residues. The V gene's germline CDR1 is DFQATT and CDR2 SNEGSKA (reference sequence).

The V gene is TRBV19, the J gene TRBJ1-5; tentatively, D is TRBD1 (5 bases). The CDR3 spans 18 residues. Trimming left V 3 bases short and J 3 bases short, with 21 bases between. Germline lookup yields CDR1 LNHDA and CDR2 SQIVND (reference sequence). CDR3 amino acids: CASSIEGTGVRHNQPQHF. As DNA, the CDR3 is TGTGCCAGTAGTATCGAGGGGACGGGGGTCAGACACAATCAGCCCCAGCATTTT.

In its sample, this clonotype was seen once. This CDR3 reads CSVEGGGNREKLFF. CDR3 nucleotides: TGCAGCGTTGAAGGCGGGGGGAACCGTGAAAAACTGTTTTTT. The gene calls are TRBV29-1 and TRBJ1-4, with D tentatively TRBD1 (5 bases). V lost 1 base and J 7 bases, leaving 13 bases between the germline ends. Germline assignment: CDR1 SQVTM and CDR2 ANQGSEA. This CDR3 is built from 14 residues.

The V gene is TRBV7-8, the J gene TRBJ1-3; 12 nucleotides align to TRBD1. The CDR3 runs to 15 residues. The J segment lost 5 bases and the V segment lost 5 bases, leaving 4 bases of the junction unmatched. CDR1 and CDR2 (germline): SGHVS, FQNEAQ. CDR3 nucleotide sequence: TGTGCCAGCAGCATCGGGACAGGGGGCCGAAACACCATATATTTT. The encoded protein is CASSIGTGGRNTIYF.

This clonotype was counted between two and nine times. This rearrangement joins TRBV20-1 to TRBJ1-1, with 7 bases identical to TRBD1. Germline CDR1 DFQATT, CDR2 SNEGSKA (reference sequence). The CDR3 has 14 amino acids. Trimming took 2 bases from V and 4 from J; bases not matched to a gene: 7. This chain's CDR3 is CSARSGGKSTEAFF. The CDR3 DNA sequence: TGCAGTGCTAGATCAGGGGGGAAGAGCACTGAAGCTTTCTTT.

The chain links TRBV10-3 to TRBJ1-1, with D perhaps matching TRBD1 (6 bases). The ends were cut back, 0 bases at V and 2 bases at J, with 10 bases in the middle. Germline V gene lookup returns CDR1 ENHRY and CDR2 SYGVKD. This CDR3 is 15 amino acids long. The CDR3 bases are TGTGCCATCAGTGAGTCTGGGGGCTTCAACACTGAAGCTTTCTTT. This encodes CAISESGGFNTEAFF.

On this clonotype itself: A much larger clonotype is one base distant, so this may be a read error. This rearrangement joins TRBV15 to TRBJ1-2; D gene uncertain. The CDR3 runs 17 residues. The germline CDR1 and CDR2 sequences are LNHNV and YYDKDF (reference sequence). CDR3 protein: CATSRDKGRRINYGHTF. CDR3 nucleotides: TGTGCCACCAGCAGAGATAAGGGCCGACGGATTAACTATGGCCACACCTTC.

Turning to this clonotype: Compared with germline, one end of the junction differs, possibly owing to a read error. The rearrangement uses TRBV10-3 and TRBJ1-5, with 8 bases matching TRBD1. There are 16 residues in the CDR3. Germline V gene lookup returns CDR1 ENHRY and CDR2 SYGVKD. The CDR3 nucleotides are TGTGCCAGCAGTGAAAAACAGGGGGTTAGCAATCAGCCCCAGCATTTT. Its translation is CASSEKQGVSNQPQHF.

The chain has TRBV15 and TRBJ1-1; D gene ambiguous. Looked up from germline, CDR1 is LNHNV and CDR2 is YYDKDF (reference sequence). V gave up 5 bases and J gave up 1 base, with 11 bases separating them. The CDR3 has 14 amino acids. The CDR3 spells CATSPPGRNTEAFF. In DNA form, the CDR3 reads TGTGCCACCAGCCCCCCGGGGAGGAACACTGAAGCTTTCTTT. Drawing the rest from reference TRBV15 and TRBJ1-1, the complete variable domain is DAMVIQNPRYQVTQFGKPVTLSCSQTLNHNVMYWYQQKSSQAPKLLFHYYDKDFNNEADTPDNFQSRRPNTSFCFLDIRSPGLGDTAMYLCATSPPGRNTEAFFGQGTRLTVV.

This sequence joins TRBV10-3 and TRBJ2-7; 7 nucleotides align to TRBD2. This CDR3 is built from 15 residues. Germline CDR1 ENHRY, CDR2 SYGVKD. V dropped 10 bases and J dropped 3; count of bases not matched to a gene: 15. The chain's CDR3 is CATKAGSAGSYEQYF. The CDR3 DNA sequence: TGTGCCACTAAAGCGGGATCAGCTGGTAGCTACGAGCAGTACTTC.

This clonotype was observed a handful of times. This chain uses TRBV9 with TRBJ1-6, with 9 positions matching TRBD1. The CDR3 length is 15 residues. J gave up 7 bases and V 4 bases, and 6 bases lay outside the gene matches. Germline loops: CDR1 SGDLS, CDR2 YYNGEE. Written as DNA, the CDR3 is TGTGCCAGCAGCCCCGGGACAGGGATGAATTCACCCCTCCACTTT. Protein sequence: CASSPGTGMNSPLHF.

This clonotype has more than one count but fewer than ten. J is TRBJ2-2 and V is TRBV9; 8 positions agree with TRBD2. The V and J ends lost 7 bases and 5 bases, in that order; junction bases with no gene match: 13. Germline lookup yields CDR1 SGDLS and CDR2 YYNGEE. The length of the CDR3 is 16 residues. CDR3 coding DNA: TGTGCCAGCGAATCCGACCTGGGCGGGGGGACCGGGGAGCTGTTTTTT. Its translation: CASESDLGGGTGELFF.

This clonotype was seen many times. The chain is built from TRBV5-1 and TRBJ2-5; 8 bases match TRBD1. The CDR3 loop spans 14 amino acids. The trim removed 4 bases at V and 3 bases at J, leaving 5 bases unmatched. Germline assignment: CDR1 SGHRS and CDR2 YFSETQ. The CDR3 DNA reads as TGCGCCAGCAGCCGACAGGGGACGGAAGAGACCCAGTACTTC. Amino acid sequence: CASSRQGTEETQYF.

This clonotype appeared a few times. The CDR3 here is CASSFLGTGFGETQYF. As DNA, the CDR3 is TGTGCCAGCAGCTTTTTGGGTACGGGGTTTGGAGAGACCCAGTACTTC. The rearrangement uses TRBV4-2 and TRBJ2-5; tentatively, D is TRBD2 (5 bases). This CDR3 spans 16 amino acids. The germline CDR1 and CDR2 sequences are LGHNA and YNFKEQ. V was trimmed by 5 bases and J by 4 bases, leaving 20 bases between them.

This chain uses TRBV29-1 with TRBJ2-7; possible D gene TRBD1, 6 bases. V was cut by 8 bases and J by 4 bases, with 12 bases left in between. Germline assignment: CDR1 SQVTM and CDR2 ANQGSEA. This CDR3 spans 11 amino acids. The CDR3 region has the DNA TGCAGCTCCGGACAGCTATACGAGCAGTACTTC. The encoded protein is CSSGQLYEQYF.

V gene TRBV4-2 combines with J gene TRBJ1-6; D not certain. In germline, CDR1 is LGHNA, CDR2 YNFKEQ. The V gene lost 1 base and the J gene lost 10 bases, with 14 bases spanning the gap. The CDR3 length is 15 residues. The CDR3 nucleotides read TGTGCCAGCAGCCAAGGTTCAGGCCCGAAATCACCCCTCCACTTT. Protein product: CASSQGSGPKSPLHF.

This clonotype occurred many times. CDR3 loop: CASSESGHKNYGYTF. The CDR3 nucleotides read TGTGCCAGCAGTGAATCGGGACACAAAAACTATGGCTACACCTTC. The chain uses TRBV25-1 and TRBJ1-2; D may be TRBD1 (6 bases). V shed 1 base and J shed 2 bases, with 11 bases lying between them. The CDR3 runs to 15 residues. CDR1 MGHDK and CDR2 SYGVNS come from the germline V gene.

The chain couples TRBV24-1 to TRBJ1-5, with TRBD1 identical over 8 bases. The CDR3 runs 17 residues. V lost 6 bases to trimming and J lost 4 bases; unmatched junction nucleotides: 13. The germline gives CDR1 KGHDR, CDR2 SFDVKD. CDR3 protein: CATSHPGTGFLNQPQHF. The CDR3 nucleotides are TGTGCCACCAGTCACCCAGGGACAGGATTCTTGAATCAGCCCCAGCATTTT.